Below, 28 T cell receptor beta chains from the same sample are listed, as sequenced in a study of neoadjuvant anti-PD-1 for oral cavity cancer. Time point of the sample: after neoadjuvant nivolumab, at surgical resection. Method: immunoSEQ multiplex PCR; TCRdb's copy keeps in-frame clones and lacks some. The sample records 10,000 to 15,000 clones, 67% being singletons. Sequencing used PBMCs, obtained after nivolumab (anti-PD-1) treatment. The origin of the receptors is a person between 35 and 79 years old with oral cavity squamous cell carcinoma.

The chain links TRBV6-4 to TRBJ1-2; D is unclear. Germline V gene sequence: CDR1 MRHNA, CDR2 SNTAGT. The germline V and J ends were trimmed by 3 bases and 5 bases, with 7 bases remaining between them. The CDR3 covers 12 residues. CDR3 protein: CASSDGVYGYTF. The CDR3 DNA reads TGTGCCAGCAGTGATGGAGTTTATGGCTACACCTTC.

The J gene is TRBJ1-5, the V gene TRBV11-2; D possibly corresponds to TRBD1 (5 bases). Per the germline V gene, CDR1 is SGHAT and CDR2 is FQNNGV. The germline V and J ends were trimmed by 1 base and 5 bases, with 6 bases remaining between them. The CDR3 sequence is 13 residues long. The CDR3 nucleotides read TGTGCCAGCAGCTTAGTGGGGGATCAGCCCCAGCATTTT. Its translation is CASSLVGDQPQHF.

This chain links TRBV30 with TRBJ2-2; the D gene is possibly TRBD2 (6 bases). There are 14 residues in the CDR3. Trimming took 3 bases from V and 3 from J, leaving 11 bases between them. CDR1 is GTSNPN and CDR2 is SVGIG in the germline V gene (reference sequence). CDR3 protein: CAWRGGRDTGELFF. The CDR3 DNA reads TGTGCCTGGAGAGGAGGGAGAGACACCGGGGAGCTGTTTTTT.

The V gene is TRBV4-2, the J gene TRBJ2-1; D is unclear. The CDR3 totals 13 residues. CDR1 is LGHNA, CDR2 YNFKEQ, per germline. V was shortened by 0 bases and J by 7 bases, with 7 bases between the two germline ends. Written as DNA, the CDR3 is TGTGCCAGCAGCCAAGATCTCGCAAATGAGCAGTTCTTC. As protein: CASSQDLANEQFF.

The genes are TRBV2 and TRBJ2-1, with D possibly being TRBD2 (7 bases). The CDR3 loop spans 13 amino acids. V lost 7 bases, J lost 6 bases, and 13 bases lay in between. CDR1 SNHLY and CDR2 FYNNEI come from the germline V gene. This CDR3 reads CASKRGGGNEQFF. Written as DNA, the CDR3 is TGTGCCAGCAAGAGGGGAGGGGGCAATGAGCAGTTCTTC.

The rearrangement links TRBV7-9 to TRBJ2-7, with 9 bases fitting TRBD1. V trimming: 5 bases; J trimming: 1 base; junction bases outside the gene matches: 6. The CDR3 loop spans 15 amino acids. From germline, CDR1 is SEHNR and CDR2 FQNEAQ (reference sequence). The CDR3 loop reads CASSRQGQGSYEQYF. The CDR3 coding sequence is TGTGCCAGCAGCCGCCAAGGACAGGGGTCCTACGAGCAGTACTTC.

This rearrangement joins TRBV29-1 to TRBJ2-1, with D tentatively TRBD1 or TRBD2 (5 bases each). V shed 8 bases and J shed 4 bases, with 15 bases lying between them. The CDR3 is 13 residues long. CDR1 is SQVTM, CDR2 ANQGSEA, per germline. The CDR3 loop is CSTGTTTYNEQFF. The CDR3 DNA reads TGCAGCACCGGGACGACGACATACAATGAGCAGTTCTTC.

The chain links TRBV6-5 to TRBJ2-7; D is undetermined. The CDR3 covers 15 residues. CDR1 and CDR2 (germline): MNHEY, SVGAGI. V was shortened by 6 bases and J by 5 bases, with 20 bases between the two germline ends. CDR3 DNA sequence: TGTGCCAGCAGGGGGTGGCAGGCCCTCATCGACGAGCAGTACTTC. Protein: CASRGWQALIDEQYF.

This clone was found a few times. The rearrangement uses TRBV7-8 and TRBJ2-7; a weak D match, TRBD2 (5 bases). Germline CDR1 reads SGHVS; CDR2 reads FQNEAQ. V was shortened by 2 bases and J by 4 bases, with 12 bases between the two germline ends. The CDR3 runs 14 residues. The CDR3 protein is CASSLTGNLYEQYF. CDR3 sequence (DNA): TGTGCCAGCAGCTTAACGGGGAACTTATACGAGCAGTACTTC.

About this clone: A junction boundary mismatches the germline segment, possibly from a read error. The chain links TRBV6-1 to TRBJ2-7; unclear D gene. Germline CDR1 MNHNS, CDR2 SASEGT. CDR3 size: 12 residues. DNA for the CDR3: TGTGCCAGCAGTCAAGCCACCGGCGAGCAGTACTTC. This encodes CASSQATGEQYF.

The CDR3 loop reads CASSQGTGRLETQYF. CDR3 DNA sequence: TGTGCCAGCAGCCAAGGGACAGGGCGGCTCGAGACCCAGTACTTC. The J gene is TRBJ2-5, the V gene TRBV14; 8 nucleotides align to TRBD1. The trim removed 1 base at V and 5 bases at J, leaving 6 bases unmatched. The CDR3 has 15 amino acids. Per germline, CDR1 SGHDN and CDR2 FVKESK.

V and J are TRBV6-1 and TRBJ1-1; 7 bases align to TRBD1. J gave up 0 bases and V 4 bases, and 2 bases lay outside the gene matches. Germline lookup yields CDR1 MNHNS and CDR2 SASEGT. The CDR3 consists of 14 residues. The CDR3: CASSAGQMNTEAFF. The CDR3 nucleotides are TGTGCCAGCAGTGCGGGACAGATGAACACTGAAGCTTTCTTT.

The chain uses TRBV5-1 and TRBJ2-7, with TRBD2 as a possible D gene (5 bases). The CDR3 loop spans 13 amino acids. Germline V gene sequence: CDR1 SGHRS, CDR2 YFSETQ. Trimming removed 4 bases at V and 7 bases at J, with 15 bases between. CDR3 nucleotide sequence: TGCGCCAGCAGCAACCCCTCGAGGGAGGAGCAGTACTTC. Translation: CASSNPSREEQYF.

This clone was recorded a few times. CDR3 nucleotide sequence: TGTGCCAGCAGTGACACACAGGGACAGGGGGCTTCGGACGAGCAGTACTTC. Translating gives CASSDTQGQGASDEQYF. The chain uses TRBV6-4 and TRBJ2-7, with 12 positions matching TRBD1. Looked up from germline, CDR1 is MRHNA and CDR2 is SNTAGT. The V gene end was trimmed by 2 bases and the J gene end by 5 bases; junction bases not matched to a gene: 10. This CDR3 contains 17 residues.

The chain has TRBV5-1 and TRBJ2-7; D tentatively reads TRBD1 or TRBD2 (6 bases each). The CDR3 loop spans 16 amino acids. Trimming removed 0 bases from V and 3 bases from J, with 16 bases in between. Germline CDR1 is SGHRS and CDR2 is YFSETQ. CDR3 sequence reads: CASSLGGGTGVYEQYF. CDR3 nucleotide sequence: TGCGCCAGCAGCTTGGGTGGGGGCACGGGGGTCTACGAGCAGTACTTC. The complete variable domain, with remaining parts taken from reference TRBV5-1 and TRBJ2-7, reads KAGVTQTPRYLIKTRGQQVTLSCSPISGHRSVSWYQQTPGQGLQFLFEYFSETQRNKGNFPGRFSGRQFSNSRSEMNVSTLELGDSALYLCASSLGGGTGVYEQYFGPGTRLTVT.

This sequence joins TRBV30 and TRBJ2-7; TRBD2 matches at 7 bases. This CDR3 has 16 residues. Looked up from germline, CDR1 is GTSNPN and CDR2 is SVGIG (reference sequence). V trimming: 4 bases; J trimming: 5 bases; junction bases outside the gene matches: 17. CDR3 bases: TGTGCCTGGACCATTGTGGAGCGGGATCTTTACGACGAGCAGTACTTC. Protein product: CAWTIVERDLYDEQYF.

The V gene is TRBV6-5, the J gene TRBJ2-7; 7 bases match TRBD2. With 5 bases clipped from V and 5 bases from J, the junction kept 9 bases outside the gene matches. The CDR3 totals 14 residues. Germline CDR1 MNHEY, CDR2 SVGAGI. The CDR3 loop is CASSIAGDPNEQYF. CDR3 nucleotide sequence: TGTGCCAGCAGTATCGCGGGAGATCCTAACGAGCAGTACTTC.

This chain uses TRBV5-1 with TRBJ2-3; D perhaps matches TRBD2 (6 bases). The CDR3 has 14 amino acids. V lost 2 bases, J lost 0 bases, and 7 bases lay in between. In germline, CDR1 is SGHRS, CDR2 YFSETQ. The CDR3 sequence: CASSFSGSTDTQYF. Here the CDR3 DNA reads TGCGCCAGCAGCTTCAGCGGGAGCACAGATACGCAGTATTTT.

V is TRBV2 and J is TRBJ1-5, with 8 bases that match TRBD1. Germline CDR1 is SNHLY and CDR2 is FYNNEI. The CDR3 is 15 amino acids. The J segment lost 6 bases and the V segment lost 6 bases, leaving 10 bases of the junction unmatched. CDR3 sequence: CASRIGQGSIQPQHF. The CDR3 bases are TGTGCCAGCAGAATTGGACAGGGTTCGATTCAGCCCCAGCATTTT.

This chain uses TRBV7-9 with TRBJ2-3; no clear D gene. CDR1 and CDR2 from the germline V gene are SEHNR and FQNEAQ (reference sequence). The CDR3 runs to 13 residues. V lost 3 bases and J 7 bases, leaving 11 bases between the germline ends. CDR3 protein: CASSLPTANTQYF. In DNA, the CDR3 is TGTGCCAGCAGCTTGCCGACTGCTAATACGCAGTATTTT. Looking up the rest from reference TRBV7-9 and TRBJ2-3 gives the full variable domain: DTGVSQNPRHKITKRGQNVTFRCDPISEHNRLYWYRQTLGQGPEFLTYFQNEAQLEKSRLLSDRFSAERPKGSFSTLEIQRTEQGDSAMYLCASSLPTANTQYFGPGTRLTVL.

The chain joins TRBV30 to TRBJ2-1, with TRBD1 as a possible D gene (5 bases). CDR1 and CDR2 from the germline V gene are GTSNPN and SVGIG (reference sequence). This CDR3 comprises 13 residues. The V end was cut by 7 bases, the J end by 1 base, with 11 bases between. The DNA of the CDR3 is TGTGCCTTTGGACAAAAATCCTACAATGAGCAGTTCTTC. Translating gives CAFGQKSYNEQFF.

The table lists this clone with a count of one. The CDR3 DNA is TGCGCCAGCAGTGACGGGACCCGCGTCTCCAACGTCCTGACTTTC. This translates into CASSDGTRVSNVLTF. The J gene is TRBJ2-6, the V gene TRBV10-2; tentatively, D is TRBD1 or TRBD2 (5 bases each). V lost 3 bases and J 8 bases, leaving 14 bases between the germline ends. CDR1 WSHSY and CDR2 SAAADI come from the germline V gene. The CDR3 sequence is 15 residues long.

Remarks on this clone: At one of its ends the junction is not consistent with the germline gene, which may arise from a read error. This rearrangement joins TRBV6-4 to TRBJ2-2; the D is unclear. This CDR3 spans 14 amino acids. Germline CDR1 MRHNA, CDR2 SNTAGT. Here the CDR3 reads CASSYSPNTGELFF. The CDR3 coding sequence is TGTGCCAGCAGTTACTCTCCGAACACCGGGGAGCTGTTTTTT.

The chain joins TRBV5-4 to TRBJ2-6, with 7 bases matching TRBD1. The germline V gene has CDR1 SGHNT and CDR2 YYREEE (reference sequence). The CDR3 is 18 residues long. V shed 3 bases and J 0 bases; nucleotides not matched to a gene: 9. The CDR3 reads CASSSPGQFSSGANVLTF. For the CDR3, the DNA is TGTGCCAGCAGCTCTCCGGGACAGTTCAGCTCTGGGGCCAACGTCCTGACTTTC.

V usage is TRBV29-1 and J usage is TRBJ2-5; 12 bases align to TRBD1. After removal of 4 bases from V and 3 bases from J, the junction contained 3 bases not matched to a gene. The length of the CDR3 is 14 residues. CDR1 and CDR2 from the germline V gene are SQVTM and ANQGSEA. CDR3 region: CSVGDRGPKETQYF. The CDR3 bases are TGCAGCGTTGGGGACAGGGGGCCAAAAGAGACCCAGTACTTC.

The chain is built from TRBV6-5 and TRBJ1-2; D not certain. V dropped 5 bases and J dropped 4 bases, with 14 bases sitting between them. The germline V gene encodes CDR1 MNHEY and CDR2 SVGAGI. The CDR3 runs to 14 residues. The CDR3 DNA follows: TGTGCCAGCAGTGGGCCACCACCCCGCTATGGCTACACCTTC. Its protein product is CASSGPPPRYGYTF.

The gene calls are TRBV5-1 and TRBJ2-1; 8 bases agree with TRBD1. J lost 6 bases, V lost 0 bases, and 8 bases had no gene match. CDR1 and CDR2 (germline): SGHRS, YFSETQ. This CDR3 spans 16 amino acids. The CDR3 DNA sequence: TGCGCCAGCAGCTTGGGTCGGCAGGGGGCAGTCAATGAGCAGTTCTTC. Its protein is CASSLGRQGAVNEQFF.

V is TRBV7-9 and J is TRBJ1-5; no clear D. The CDR3 has 14 amino acids. Germline V lookup: CDR1 SEHNR, CDR2 FQNEAQ (reference sequence). With 5 bases removed from V and 5 bases from J, the gap between germline ends came to 13 bases. The CDR3 sequence: CASSVGSGDQPQHF. CDR3 DNA sequence: TGTGCCAGCAGCGTTGGGTCCGGGGATCAGCCCCAGCATTTT. The full variable domain, completed using reference TRBV7-9 and TRBJ1-5, is DTGVSQNPRHKITKRGQNVTFRCDPISEHNRLYWYRQTLGQGPEFLTYFQNEAQLEKSRLLSDRFSAERPKGSFSTLEIQRTEQGDSAMYLCASSVGSGDQPQHFGDGTRLSIL.